This passage covers 14 T cell receptor beta chains from one sample sequenced in a study of Tregs in tolerant kidney transplant recipients. Mixed chimerism was transient after nonmyeloablative marrow transplants from related graft donors. Sequencing was performed with immunoSEQ multiplex PCR; in TCRdb, only in-frame clones are kept and a portion is missing. This repertoire comprises 6,000 or so clones; its ten largest clones make up roughly 6%. Specimen: CD4+ T cells from blood (PBMCs), collected 6 months after the transplant. All receptors come from a human patient who received a combined kidney and bone marrow transplant. Among the T cells, some may be from the graft donor.

Notes on this clone: Coverage ceases 3 residues before the CDR3 finishes, and the germline J gene fills in the end. This chain links TRBV19 with TRBJ2-1; 9 bases map to TRBD1. Germline lookup yields CDR1 LNHDA and CDR2 SQIVND (reference sequence). The CDR3 is 15 residues long. The V gene end was trimmed by 3 bases and the J gene end by 3 bases; junction bases not matched to a gene: 3. The sequenced part of the CDR3 DNA is TGTGCCAGTAGTATTCTGGGACAGGGCTACAATGAG. Its translation is CASSILGQGYNE. The whole CDR3 reads CASSILGQGYNEQFF.

Remarks on this clone: The CDR3 end is not reached by the read, which stops 3 residues before it; the germline J gene fills it in. The chain employs TRBV5-1 and TRBJ2-3; tentatively, D is TRBD2 (5 bases). Per the germline V gene, CDR1 is SGHRS and CDR2 is YFSETQ. The V end was cut by 5 bases, the J end by 0 bases, with 10 bases between. The CDR3 is 14 amino acids. The CDR3 DNA, read in part, is TGCGCCAGCAGTAGCGCTACTAGCACAGATACG. Its translation: CASSSATSTDT. The full-length CDR3 reads as CASSSATSTDTQYF.

Note on this clone: Read sequence stops 3 residues before the CDR3 end, and the germline J gene provides the missing end. The chain employs TRBV5-1 and TRBJ2-5; 10 nucleotides match TRBD1. This CDR3 region has 13 residues. V shed 7 bases, J shed 5 bases, and the junction held 5 bases outside the gene matches. Germline-derived CDR1 and CDR2 are SGHRS and YFSETQ. CDR3 region: CASFGQGGETQYF. CDR3 bases read: TGCGCCAGCTTCGGACAGGGGGGTGAGACC.

In terms of frequency, this clone is medium-sized. Read coverage stops 3 residues before the CDR3 terminus; the germline J gene supplies the remainder. The chain has TRBV6-2 or TRBV6-3 and TRBJ2-3; maybe TRBD1 (6 bases). With 4 bases removed from V and 2 bases from J, the gap between germline ends came to 10 bases. The CDR3 covers 14 residues. Germline loops: CDR1 MNHEY, CDR2 SVGEGT. CDR3 DNA (partial): TGTGCCAGCAGTTCGACAGGCACCACAGATACG. Its translation is CASSSTGTTDT. The full CDR3 is CASSSTGTTDTQYF.

Comment on this clone: The missing CDR3 end, 3 residues past where the read stops, is filled in from the germline J gene. The chain joins TRBV5-3 to TRBJ1-2; D gene unclear. TRBV5-3 is an ORF for which the function is uncertain. There are 8 residues in the CDR3. The part of the CDR3 DNA that was read is TGTGCCAGAGGCGGC. It specifies CARGG. The full CDR3 protein is CARGGYTF.

Comments on this clone: Read sequence stops 3 residues before the CDR3 end, and the germline J gene provides the missing end. The V gene is TRBV29-1, the J gene TRBJ2-2; D may be TRBD2 (6 bases). CDR3 length: 15 amino acids. Germline V gives CDR1 SQVTM, CDR2 ANQGSEA. Trimming removed 6 bases at V and 0 bases at J, with 14 bases between. The part of the CDR3 DNA that was read is TGCAGCGTAGCTATTAGCGGAGCGAACACCGGGGAG. Its translation: CSVAISGANTGE. The whole CDR3 reads CSVAISGANTGELFF.

In regard to this clone: With the read ending 3 residues before the CDR3 end, the germline J gene is used to fill in that end. The rearrangement uses TRBV5-8 and TRBJ1-3; D is unresolved. In germline, CDR1 is SGHTS, CDR2 YDEGEE. This CDR3 spans 12 amino acids. V was pared by 0 bases and J by 7 bases, with 5 bases between. The CDR3 bases that were read are TGTGCCAGCAGCTTGGTCGGGAACACC. Its protein product is CASSLVGNT. The whole CDR3 is CASSLVGNTIYF.

Regarding this clone: Coverage ceases 3 residues before the CDR3 finishes, and the germline J gene fills in the end. The genes are TRBV7-9 and TRBJ2-5; TRBD1 aligns across 7 bases. Germline V CDR1 and CDR2: SEHNR, FQNEAQ (reference sequence). V lost 5 bases to trimming and J lost 6 bases; unmatched junction nucleotides: 9. The CDR3 extends over 14 amino acids. The sequenced part of the CDR3 DNA is TGTGCCAGCAGCAGCGGTCGACAGGGAAAGACC. It codes for CASSSGRQGKT. The entire CDR3 is CASSSGRQGKTQYF. The whole variable domain, remainder taken from reference TRBV7-9 and TRBJ2-5, is DTGVSQNPRHKITKRGQNVTFRCDPISEHNRLYWYRQTLGQGPEFLTYFQNEAQLEKSRLLSDRFSAERPKGSFSTLEIQRTEQGDSAMYLCASSSGRQGKTQYFGPGTRLLVL.

As concerns this clone: The sequence runs out 3 residues before the end of the CDR3; the remainder is reconstructed from the germline J gene. The rearrangement joins TRBV20-1 to TRBJ2-5, with TRBD2 identical over 11 bases. This CDR3 contains 13 residues. From germline, CDR1 is DFQATT and CDR2 SNEGSKA (reference sequence). Losses at the gene ends were 6 bases for V and 4 bases for J; bases not matched to a gene: 4. The covered CDR3 bases are TGCAGTGCATTAGCGGGAGGGAGAGAGACC. This encodes CSALAGGRET. The whole CDR3 is CSALAGGRETQYF.

Turning to this clone: The read gets to within 3 residues of the CDR3 end, and the germline J gene fills in the rest. The V call is TRBV11-2, the J call TRBJ2-5; 10 bases match TRBD1. This CDR3 comprises 14 residues. Germline V gene sequence: CDR1 SGHAT, CDR2 FQNNGV. Trimming at V came to 1 base and at J to 7 bases, leaving 3 bases not matched to a gene. The CDR3 loop is CASSLGTGGMTQYF. The sequenced part of the CDR3 DNA is TGTGCCAGCAGCTTAGGGACAGGGGGTATGACC.

By frequency, this clone is medium-sized. The CDR3 sequence is CSASPTSGFYNEQFF. Incomplete CDR3 DNA: TGCAGTGCTTCCCCGACTAGCGGCTTTTACAATGAG. This chain connects TRBV20-1 to TRBJ2-1; 9 bases match TRBD2. The read gets to within 3 residues of the CDR3 end, and the germline J gene fills in the rest. CDR3 length: 15 residues. Looked up from germline, CDR1 is DFQATT and CDR2 is SNEGSKA (reference sequence). V trimming: 5 bases; J trimming: 4 bases; junction bases outside the gene matches: 9.

Considering frequency, this clone is medium-sized. The read ends 3 residues before the CDR3 terminus; that terminus is restored from the germline J gene. The chain is built from TRBV20-1 and TRBJ2-5; 9 nucleotides line up with TRBD2. Germline V CDR1 and CDR2: DFQATT, SNEGSKA (reference sequence). J lost 5 bases, V lost 3 bases, and 7 bases had no gene match. The length of the CDR3 is 14 residues. The DNA read from the CDR3 is TGCAGTGCTAGGTTAGCGGGAGCGGGTGAGACC. It is translated as CSARLAGAGET. The entire CDR3 protein is CSARLAGAGETQYF.

Comment on this clone: Read coverage stops 3 residues before the CDR3 terminus; the germline J gene supplies the remainder. The V gene is TRBV7-2, the J gene TRBJ1-5, with TRBD1 identical over 7 bases. The CDR3 is made up of 13 amino acids. The V gene end was trimmed by 3 bases and the J gene end by 7 bases; junction bases not matched to a gene: 3. CDR1 is SGHTA and CDR2 is FQGNSA in the germline V gene. CDR3 bases read: TGTGCCAGCAGCTTCCGGGACAGCCAGCCC. Amino acid sequence: CASSFRDSQP. The complete CDR3 protein is CASSFRDSQPQHF.

As for this clone: The CDR3 end lies 3 residues beyond the end of the read and is filled in from the germline J gene. V gene TRBV28 combines with J gene TRBJ2-5; TRBD2 matches 11 bases. Germline V gene lookup returns CDR1 MDHEN and CDR2 SYDVKM. The CDR3 spans 14 residues. V was clipped by 8 bases and J by 6 bases; unmatched bases: 8. The CDR3 reads CASGDSGRGKTQYF. The CDR3 bases that were read are TGTGCCAGCGGGGATAGCGGGAGGGGAAAGACC.